This TCR beta chain appears in the sequencing data of a study of shared clonotypes between healthy human individuals. An even split of each subset's genomic DNA across several immunoSEQ plates was performed. The method was immunoSEQ multiplex PCR; TCRdb's version includes in-frame clones alone and lacks a portion of them. The sample contains 950,000 to 1,300,000 clones, about 76% of which appear only once. Free of recent acute infections or vaccinations, the donors were healthy HIV-negative adults. Study-level points and caveats: Relative to their counterparts shared across all four donors, non-shared clonotypes exhibited diminished generation probabilities.

About this clone: Its specificity is not known.

Germline assignment: CDR1 SEHNR and CDR2 FQNEAQ (reference sequence). The CDR3 is 15 residues long. Trimming at V came to 3 bases and at J to 0 bases, leaving 3 bases not matched to a gene. This TCR came from a man younger than 30 in good health. Material for sequencing was memory CD4+ T cells sorted from blood. The subset: CD45RA-negative fraction. This rearrangement joins TRBV7-9 to TRBJ2-7; 9 bases line up with TRBD2. This chain's CDR3 is CASSLGGGASYEQYF. The CDR3 region has the DNA TGTGCCAGCAGCTTGGGCGGGGGGGCCTCCTACGAGCAGTACTTC. Supplemented by reference TRBV7-9 and TRBJ2-7, the full variable domain reads DTGVSQNPRHKITKRGQNVTFRCDPISEHNRLYWYRQTLGQGPEFLTYFQNEAQLEKSRLLSDRFSAERPKGSFSTLEIQRTEQGDSAMYLCASSLGGGASYEQYFGPGTRLTVT.